This TCR beta chain was captured by sequencing in a study of identical twins. V dropped 4 bases and J dropped 5 bases, with 15 bases sitting between them. The CDR3 totals 15 residues. Germline CDR1 is SGDLS and CDR2 is YYNGEE. Study findings and constraints: Compared with models, monozygotic twins showed more out-of-frame TCR alpha sharing. Cord blood beta clonotypes present at high abundance carried fewer insertions; no such pattern appeared in memory repertoires.

This clonotype was observed a handful of times. Its antigen remains unidentified. With template switching, a universal primer site was added, and the cDNA carried unique molecular identifiers. Via MiXCR, TCRdb re-called the 5' RACE reads, giving one row per CDR3 protein. In the table there are 310,000 or so distinct CDR3 sequences, roughly 9.8% of which are singletons. This same sample was also part of a study on yellow fever vaccine responses in identical twins.

This clonotype originated in a woman aged 18-29 years in good health. The chain uses TRBV9 and TRBJ2-2; TRBD1 might be the D (5 bases). The sequenced material came from CD8+ T cells sorted from blood. The CDR3 region has the DNA TGTGCCAGCAGCCCCGCCAGGGCCCGTACCGGGGAGCTGTTTTTT. Translated: CASSPARARTGELFF. Full variable domain (outside the CDR3, taken from reference TRBV9 and TRBJ2-2): DSGVTQTPKHLITATGQRVTLRCSPRSGDLSVYWYQQSLDQGLQFLIQYYNGEERAKGNILERFSAQQFPDLHSELNLSSLELGDSALYFCASSPARARTGELFFGEGSRLTVL.